These 19 T cell receptor beta chains originate from one sample sequenced in a study of blood T cell repertoires in COVID-19. This table comes from immunoSEQ multiplex PCR, and its TCRdb copy is limited to in-frame clones, with some not included. This sample has 130,000 or so clones, with around three quarters found just once. Material: peripheral blood. These receptors originate from a man between 45 and 60 years old with acute or convalescent COVID-19.

V usage is TRBV20-1 and J usage is TRBJ1-2, with a weak D call TRBD1 (5 bases). The germline V gene encodes CDR1 DFQATT and CDR2 SNEGSKA (reference sequence). This CDR3 has 14 residues. Trimming took 3 bases from V and 2 from J, leaving 13 bases between them. CDR3 bases: TGCAGTGCTAGTCCCCCCCAGGGCAACTATGGCTACACCTTC. This translates into CSASPPQGNYGYTF.

The rearrangement links TRBV27 to TRBJ1-2; 10 bases fit TRBD1. Germline-derived CDR1 and CDR2 are MNHEY and SMNVEV (reference sequence). This CDR3 is built from 16 residues. With 3 bases clipped from V and 2 bases from J, the junction kept 6 bases outside the gene matches. The CDR3 spells CASSFGRGQGNYGYTF. In DNA form, the CDR3 reads TGTGCCAGCAGTTTCGGGCGGGGACAGGGGAACTATGGCTACACCTTC.

This clone turned up a few times. The rearrangement links TRBV4-1 to TRBJ1-2; TRBD1 matches at 9 bases. J was trimmed by 5 bases and V by 4 bases; bases with no gene match: 11. CDR1 is MGHRA and CDR2 is YSYEKL in the germline V gene. This CDR3 is 16 amino acids long. The CDR3 protein is CASSRLLVGTGYGYTF. CDR3 DNA sequence: TGCGCCAGCAGCCGACTACTAGTCGGGACAGGGTATGGCTACACCTTC.

The chain links TRBV19 to TRBJ1-5; 8 nucleotides match TRBD1. V was clipped by 5 bases and J by 4 bases; unmatched bases: 10. The CDR3 totals 16 residues. Germline-derived CDR1 and CDR2 are LNHDA and SQIVND (reference sequence). The CDR3 DNA reads TGTGCCAGTAGTTTTTATACCGGGACAGGTAATCAGCCCCAGCATTTT. Translation gives CASSFYTGTGNQPQHF.

This clone was counted only a few times. The rearrangement joins TRBV2 to TRBJ2-4; 8 bases are a match to TRBD2. The length of the CDR3 is 16 residues. With 0 bases clipped from V and 4 bases from J, the junction kept 5 bases outside the gene matches. Germline values: CDR1 SNHLY, CDR2 FYNNEI. The CDR3 DNA sequence: TGTGCCAGCAGTGAAGCCCGGGGGGGAAGAAAAAACATTCAGTACTTC. Translating gives CASSEARGGRKNIQYF.

This clone was recorded a few times. The chain is built from TRBV5-1 and TRBJ2-3; 9 nucleotides match TRBD2. Germline V gives CDR1 SGHRS, CDR2 YFSETQ. CDR3 length: 18 residues. Losses at the gene ends were 0 bases for V and 0 bases for J; bases not matched to a gene: 8. CDR3 residues: CASSLGSSGARSTDTQYF. The CDR3 region has the DNA TGCGCCAGCAGCTTGGGGTCTAGCGGGGCCCGCAGCACAGATACGCAGTATTTT.

This clone appeared a few times. The chain has TRBV18 and TRBJ2-1; 8 bases fit TRBD1. The CDR3 loop spans 15 amino acids. Trimming took 3 bases from V and 2 from J; bases not matched to a gene: 3. In germline, CDR1 is KGHSH, CDR2 LQKENI. The CDR3 nucleotides read TGTGCCAGCTCACCCTTACAGGGGGCCTACAATGAGCAGTTCTTC. Protein sequence: CASSPLQGAYNEQFF.

This clone was counted between two and nine times. The chain couples TRBV30 to TRBJ1-2; D is undetermined. The germline gives CDR1 GTSNPN, CDR2 SVGIG (reference sequence). Trimming removed 8 bases at V and 2 bases at J, with 12 bases between. The CDR3 is 12 amino acids. The CDR3 spells CAQIGRNYGYTF. The CDR3 bases are TGTGCCCAGATCGGCAGGAACTATGGCTACACCTTC. The whole variable domain, remainder taken from reference TRBV30 and TRBJ1-2, is SQTIHQWPATLVQPVGSPLSLECTVEGTSNPNLYWYRQAAGRGLQLLFYSVGIGQISSEVPQNLSASRPQDRQFILSSKKLLLSDSGFYLCAQIGRNYGYTFGSGTRLTVV.

This clone was detected only a few times. The chain is built from TRBV5-1 and TRBJ1-1; D is possibly TRBD1 (5 bases). Germline V gene lookup returns CDR1 SGHRS and CDR2 YFSETQ. This CDR3 is 15 amino acids long. V was trimmed by 0 bases and J by 1 base, leaving 10 bases between them. Here the CDR3 reads CASSLGPTGNTEAFF. CDR3 coding DNA: TGCGCCAGCAGCTTGGGTCCCACAGGGAACACTGAAGCTTTCTTT.

In its sample, this clone was seen once. The rearrangement joins TRBV7-2 to TRBJ2-2, with D possibly being TRBD2 (6 bases). Looked up from germline, CDR1 is SGHTA and CDR2 is FQGNSA. Trimming shortened V by 0 bases and J by 7 bases, and 9 bases separated the two germline ends. CDR3 length: 14 residues. In DNA form, the CDR3 reads TGTGCCAGCAGCTTAGCGGGCGGGGACGGGGAGCTGTTTTTT. Amino acid sequence: CASSLAGGDGELFF.

The chain carries TRBV3-1 (or the pseudogene TRBV3-2) and TRBJ2-5; TRBD2 aligns across 14 bases. This CDR3 is built from 17 residues. CDR1 is LGHDT, CDR2 YNNKEL, per germline (reference sequence). J gave up 5 bases and V 4 bases, and 9 bases lay outside the gene matches. CDR3 in amino acids: CASSLGLAGGSGETQYF. CDR3 nucleotide sequence: TGTGCCAGCAGCCTAGGACTAGCGGGGGGCTCGGGGGAGACCCAGTACTTC.

The CDR3 here is CASSFGLGRGTDTQYF. Written as DNA, the CDR3 is TGTGCCAGCAGCTTTGGTCTTGGGCGCGGCACAGATACGCAGTATTTT. V and J are TRBV7-2 and TRBJ2-3, with D uncertain. The CDR3 has 16 amino acids. The V gene's germline CDR1 is SGHTA and CDR2 FQGNSA. V lost 3 bases and J lost 1, with 14 bases in between.

The V gene is TRBV19, the J gene TRBJ1-1; D is possibly TRBD1 (6 bases). The CDR3 is made up of 16 amino acids. CDR1 is LNHDA, CDR2 SQIVND, per germline (reference sequence). With 7 bases removed from V and 2 bases from J, the gap between germline ends came to 20 bases. CDR3 sequence (DNA): TGTGCCAGTAATCTACTTCACAGGGCCTCCAACACTGAAGCTTTCTTT. It is translated as CASNLLHRASNTEAFF.

This chain's CDR3 is CATRYQGPNTEAFF. DNA for the CDR3: TGTGCCACCAGGTATCAGGGGCCCAACACTGAAGCTTTCTTT. The chain carries TRBV15 and TRBJ1-1, with D perhaps TRBD1 (6 bases). This CDR3 has 14 amino acids. V was trimmed by 6 bases and J by 2 bases, leaving 13 bases between them. From germline, CDR1 is LNHNV and CDR2 YYDKDF (reference sequence). Full variable domain (remainder filled in from reference TRBV15 and TRBJ1-1): DAMVIQNPRYQVTQFGKPVTLSCSQTLNHNVMYWYQQKSSQAPKLLFHYYDKDFNNEADTPDNFQSRRPNTSFCFLDIRSPGLGDTAMYLCATRYQGPNTEAFFGQGTRLTVV.

J is TRBJ1-5 and V is TRBV3-1 (or the pseudogene TRBV3-2), with D maybe TRBD1 (6 bases). Between the trimmed V and J ends, which lost 4 bases and 2 bases, there was a span of 12 bases. The CDR3 extends over 15 amino acids. The germline V gene has CDR1 LGHDT and CDR2 YNNKEL (reference sequence). As DNA, the CDR3 is TGTGCCAGCAGCCCTCAGGGGATGGGCAATCAGCCCCAGCATTTT. It encodes CASSPQGMGNQPQHF.

The chain has TRBV28 and TRBJ1-2; 7 nucleotides match TRBD1. Trimming at V came to 7 bases and at J to 2 bases, leaving 4 bases not matched to a gene. This CDR3 is 13 amino acids long. Looked up from germline, CDR1 is MDHEN and CDR2 is SYDVKM. The CDR3 here is CASNTDRNYGYTF. As DNA, the CDR3 is TGTGCCAGCAATACGGACAGGAACTATGGCTACACCTTC.

This clone has more than one count but fewer than ten. The rearrangement links TRBV19 to TRBJ2-5; 11 bases map to TRBD2. Germline CDR1 reads LNHDA; CDR2 reads SQIVND (reference sequence). V was clipped by 4 bases and J by 2 bases; unmatched bases: 6. The CDR3 consists of 16 residues. The CDR3 nucleotides read TGTGCCAGTAGTACCATAGCGGGGGGGTCACAAGAGACCCAGTACTTC. Its translation: CASSTIAGGSQETQYF.

This chain links TRBV25-1 with TRBJ2-3; 7 bases line up with TRBD1. V lost 2 bases to trimming and J lost 5 bases; unmatched junction nucleotides: 7. Germline V gene sequence: CDR1 MGHDK, CDR2 SYGVNS. The CDR3 covers 15 residues. The DNA of the CDR3 is TGTGCCAGCAGTGAACCGGCGAGGGGGCGAGATACGCAGTATTTT. It yields the protein CASSEPARGRDTQYF.

The CDR3 loop reads CASSGNRGYEQFF. CDR3 sequence (DNA): TGTGCCAGCAGCGGAAACAGGGGGTATGAGCAGTTCTTC. V and J are TRBV7-2 and TRBJ2-1, with TRBD1 matching 8 bases. The V segment lost 5 bases and the J segment 8 bases; nucleotides outside the gene matches: 5. The CDR3 consists of 13 residues. The germline CDR1 and CDR2 sequences are SGHTA and FQGNSA.